This T cell receptor beta chain came from a study of CD8+CD57+ T cells in acquired aplastic anemia. Findings and limits, study-wide: CD8+ Simpson's diversity did not differ significantly between patients and controls. Overlap between patients and controls comprised 25 to 35 CD8+ CDR3 sequences.

TCR beta VDJ and CDR3 profiling used genomic DNA as template. A single record per CDR3 protein comes from TCRdb applying MiXCR to the reads. Among about 71,000 distinct CDR3 sequences listed, approximately 54% were seen once. The CDR3 covers 14 residues. V gave up 4 bases and J gave up 0 bases, with 10 bases separating them. Looked up from germline, CDR1 is SGDLS and CDR2 is YYNGEE. Note on this clonotype: Its specificity is unknown. No conserved phenylalanine or tryptophan is present at the end of the CDR3, so a read error is the likely explanation.

The chain links TRBV9 to TRBJ1-1; maybe TRBD1 (5 bases). Sequences were obtained from sorted CD4+, CD8+, or CD8+CD57+ T cells (not recorded which) from PBMCs. The clonotype originates from a human donor in good health, serving as a control. The CDR3 here is CASSLRGVNTEAFS. CDR3 coding DNA: TGTGCCAGCAGCTTGCGGGGCGTGAACACTGAAGCTTTCTCT.